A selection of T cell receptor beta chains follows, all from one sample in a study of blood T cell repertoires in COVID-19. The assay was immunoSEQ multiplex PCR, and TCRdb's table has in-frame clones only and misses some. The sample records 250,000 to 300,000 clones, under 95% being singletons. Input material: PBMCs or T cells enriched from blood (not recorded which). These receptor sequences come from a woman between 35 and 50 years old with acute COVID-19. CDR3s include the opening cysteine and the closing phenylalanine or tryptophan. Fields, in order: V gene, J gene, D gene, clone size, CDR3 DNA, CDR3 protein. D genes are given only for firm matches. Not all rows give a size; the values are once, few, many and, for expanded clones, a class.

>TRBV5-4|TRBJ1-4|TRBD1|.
TGTGCCAGCAGCTGGACAGGGACAACTAATGAAAAACTGTTTTTT
CASSWTGTTNEKLFF
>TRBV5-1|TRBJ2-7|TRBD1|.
TGCGCCAGCAGCTTACCGACAGGGGGCTACGAGCAGTACTTC
CASSLPTGGYEQYF
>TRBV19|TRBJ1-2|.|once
TGTGCCAGTAGGACTGAGAACTATGGCTACACCTTC
CASRTENYGYTF
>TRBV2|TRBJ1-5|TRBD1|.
TGTGCCAGCAGCCAAGCGGTGGACAGGGGGCAGCCCCAGCATTTT
CASSQAVDRGQPQHF
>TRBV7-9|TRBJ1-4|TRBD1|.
TGTGCCAGCAGCTTCGACAGGGGAGTAGAAAAACTGTTTTTT
CASSFDRGVEKLFF
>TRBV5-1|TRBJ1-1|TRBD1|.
TGCGCCAGCAGCTCGGGACAGTATAACACTGAAGCTTTCTTT
CASSSGQYNTEAFF
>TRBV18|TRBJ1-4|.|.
TGTGCCAGCTCACCCCTCGGTGAAAAACTGTTTTTT
CASSPLGEKLFF
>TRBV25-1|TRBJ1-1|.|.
TGTGCCAGCAGTTTGGGAAACAGGGTTTTAGACTTT
CASSLGNRVLDF
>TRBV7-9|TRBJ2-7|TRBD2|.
TGTGCCAGCAGCTCCGGACTAGCGGGAGTCGACGAGCAGTACTTC
CASSSGLAGVDEQYF
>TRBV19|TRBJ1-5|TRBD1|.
TGTGCCAGTAGTATACGTGACAGGGGGGCCAATCAGCCCCAGCATTTT
CASSIRDRGANQPQHF
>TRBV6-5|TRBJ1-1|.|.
TGTGCCACCGTTCAGGGTATGAACACTGAAGCTTTCTTT
CATVQGMNTEAFF
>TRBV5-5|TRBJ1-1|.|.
TGTGCCAGCAGCTGGGGGCGGAACACTGAAGCTTTCTTT
CASSWGRNTEAFF
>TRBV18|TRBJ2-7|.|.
TGTGCCAGCTCACCCTCAGCGGGCGAGCAGTACTTC
CASSPSAGEQYF
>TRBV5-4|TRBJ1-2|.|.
TGTGCCAGCAGCTTCGGCTATCAATCGGGAGGCTACACCTTC
CASSFGYQSGGYTF
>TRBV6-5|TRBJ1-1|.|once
TGTGCCAGCAGCCCACAGGGAGGGGTAGCCACTGAAGCTTTCTTT
CASSPQGGVATEAFF
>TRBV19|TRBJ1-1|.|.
TGTGCCAGTATCCCCCCCGGTAGTAACACTGAAGCTTTCTTT
CASIPPGSNTEAFF
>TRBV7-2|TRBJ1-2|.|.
TGTGCCAGCAGCTTAGAATACAGTAACTATGGCTACACCTTC
CASSLEYSNYGYTF
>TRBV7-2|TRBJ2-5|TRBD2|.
TGTGCCAGCAGCTTAGGACGCGGGGGGGCCTATGAGACCCAGTACTTC
CASSLGRGGAYETQYF
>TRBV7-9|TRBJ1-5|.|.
TGTGCCAGCAGCTCCGGGAGGGTAAGCAATCAGCCCCAGCATTTT
CASSSGRVSNQPQHF
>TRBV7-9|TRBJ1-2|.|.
TGTGCCAGCAGCCAATTATCCAGAGGCTACACCTTC
CASSQLSRGYTF
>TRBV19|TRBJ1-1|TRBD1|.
TGTGCCAGTAATCCAGGGGACAGGGGGAGGGCTGAAGCTTTCTTT
CASNPGDRGRAEAFF
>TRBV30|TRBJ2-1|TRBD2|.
TGTGCCTGGAGTAGCGGGAAGATTAATGAGCAGTTCTTC
CAWSSGKINEQFF
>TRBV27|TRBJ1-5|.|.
TGTGCCAGCAGTTCTACAGGGCGGGGGAGCAATCAGCCCCAGCATTTT
CASSSTGRGSNQPQHF
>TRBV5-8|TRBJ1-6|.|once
TGTGCCAGCAGCCTGCTTGGGGGGGGTCAAAATTCACCCCTCCACTTT
CASSLLGGGQNSPLHF
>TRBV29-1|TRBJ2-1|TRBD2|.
TGCAGCGCCTCCGGGACTAGCGGGAGGGAGCAGTTCTTC
CSASGTSGREQFF
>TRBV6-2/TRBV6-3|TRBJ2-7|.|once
TGTGCCAGCAGTTACACAAGACAGTCCCAAGAGCAGTACTTC
CASSYTRQSQEQYF
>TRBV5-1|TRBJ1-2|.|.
TGCGCCAGCAGCTTGGCGGGCAGGGGAGATGGCTACACCTTC
CASSLAGRGDGYTF
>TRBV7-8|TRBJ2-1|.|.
TGTGCCAGCAGCCGCGGGGTAGCGGTTGAGCAGTTCTTC
CASSRGVAVEQFF
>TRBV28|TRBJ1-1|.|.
TGTGCCAGCAGGTTACCTCAGGTTATGAACACTGAAGCTTTCTTT
CASRLPQVMNTEAFF
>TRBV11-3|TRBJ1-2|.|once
TGTGCCAGCAGCTTGGACTACTATGGCTACACCTTC
CASSLDYYGYTF
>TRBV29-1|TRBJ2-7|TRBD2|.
TGCAGCGTTGAGGGACCCGTGGGTACTAGCGGGGACTACGAGCAGTACTTC
CSVEGPVGTSGDYEQYF
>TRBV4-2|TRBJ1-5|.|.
TGTGCCAGCAGCCAACGGGCCGCGGGAGATCAGCCCCAGCATTTT
CASSQRAAGDQPQHF
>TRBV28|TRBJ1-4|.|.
TGTGCCAGCAGTCAGGACACTCATAGAGAAAAACTGTTTTTT
CASSQDTHREKLFF
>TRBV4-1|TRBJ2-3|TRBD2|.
TGCGCCAGCAGGACTAGCCTCGCAGAAGATACGCAGTATTTT
CASRTSLAEDTQYF
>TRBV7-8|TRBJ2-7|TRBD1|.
TGTGCCAGCAGCCCCGGGACAGGTCTCTACGAGCAGTACTTC
CASSPGTGLYEQYF
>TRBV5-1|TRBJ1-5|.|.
TGCGCCAGTAGCTACGACGGAGTCAATCAGCCCCAGCATTTT
CASSYDGVNQPQHF
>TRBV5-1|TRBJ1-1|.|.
TGCGCCAGCAGCTCCGGGACGGGAGACACTGAAGCTTTCTTT
CASSSGTGDTEAFF
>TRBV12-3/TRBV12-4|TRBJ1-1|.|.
TGTGCCAGCAGTTTGTTTATGAACACTGAAGCTTTCTTT
CASSLFMNTEAFF